One sample yielded the 9 T cell receptor beta chains listed below, sequenced in a study of blood T cell repertoires in COVID-19. Some clones are missing from TCRdb's copy, which holds only in-frame ones; the method was immunoSEQ multiplex PCR. The profile shows tens of thousands of clones, roughly 85% of them singletons. The sample comprised peripheral blood. The receptors come from a man of 80 years or more with acute or convalescent COVID-19.

The J gene is TRBJ2-5, the V gene TRBV4-2; TRBD2 matches 10 bases. CDR3 size: 15 residues. The germline CDR1 and CDR2 sequences are LGHNA and YNFKEQ. V was clipped by 5 bases and J by 3 bases; unmatched bases: 6. CDR3 bases: TGTGCCAGCAGCGCCTCCGGACTAGCGGAAGAGACCCAGTACTTC. Amino acids: CASSASGLAEETQYF.

The chain has TRBV5-1 and TRBJ2-7; 7 bases agree with TRBD2. With 4 bases clipped from V and 6 bases from J, the junction kept 13 bases outside the gene matches. The CDR3 loop spans 15 amino acids. In germline, CDR1 is SGHRS, CDR2 YFSETQ. The CDR3 protein is CASSGGSIFSGEQYF. CDR3 nucleotides: TGCGCCAGCAGCGGCGGGAGTATCTTTTCGGGCGAGCAGTACTTC.

The chain joins TRBV29-1 to TRBJ1-2; 10 nucleotides match TRBD1. This CDR3 is 14 amino acids long. The V gene's germline CDR1 is SQVTM and CDR2 ANQGSEA. The V gene end was trimmed by 2 bases and the J gene end by 4 bases; junction bases not matched to a gene: 4. CDR3 in DNA: TGCAGCGTTGAAAGACAGGGGGCCAGCTATGGCTACACCTTC. Protein product: CSVERQGASYGYTF.

This clone was seen once. The V gene is TRBV18, the J gene TRBJ2-5; D unclear. Germline V gene data show CDR1 as KGHSH and CDR2 as LQKENI. Trimming took 2 bases from V and 3 from J, leaving 4 bases between them. The CDR3 has 12 residues. CDR3 in amino acids: CASSPSEETQYF. In nucleotides, the CDR3 is TGTGCCAGCTCACCATCGGAAGAGACCCAGTACTTC.

V usage is TRBV6-1 and J usage is TRBJ1-2; 8 nucleotides align to TRBD1. Germline-derived CDR1 and CDR2 are MNHNS and SASEGT. This CDR3 is 15 amino acids long. The V segment lost 0 bases and the J segment 4 bases; nucleotides outside the gene matches: 4. The CDR3 region is CASSEAGQDVYGYTF. In DNA, the CDR3 is TGTGCCAGCAGTGAAGCGGGACAGGACGTCTATGGCTACACCTTC.

The CDR3 loop reads CASIAPGQAITDYGYTF. The CDR3 DNA follows: TGTGCCTCAATAGCACCGGGACAGGCGATTACTGACTATGGCTACACCTTC. This chain uses TRBV5-4 with TRBJ1-2; TRBD1 matches at 8 bases. V lost 10 bases to trimming and J lost 3 bases; unmatched junction nucleotides: 20. The CDR3 spans 17 residues. Germline V gene sequence: CDR1 SGHNT, CDR2 YYREEE (reference sequence).

In DNA, the CDR3 is TGTGCCAGCACCGGACAGGGGACCAAAAACATTCAGTACTTC. This translates into CASTGQGTKNIQYF. The V gene is TRBV6-5, the J gene TRBJ2-4; 9 bases align to TRBD1. J lost 2 bases, V lost 7 bases, and 3 bases had no gene match. The CDR3 runs 14 residues. Looked up from germline, CDR1 is MNHEY and CDR2 is SVGAGI.

V and J are TRBV3-1 (or the pseudogene TRBV3-2) and TRBJ1-4, with TRBD1 matching 8 bases. The CDR3 loop spans 13 amino acids. The V gene end was trimmed by 4 bases and the J gene end by 14 bases; junction bases not matched to a gene: 9. Per germline, CDR1 LGHDT and CDR2 YNNKEL (reference sequence). In DNA form, the CDR3 reads TGTGCCAGCAGCCTCTATCGAGGGGACAGGCTGTTTTTT. Amino acid sequence: CASSLYRGDRLFF.

DNA for the CDR3: TGCGCCAGCAGCTTGGACAGGGAATCCGCTTTCTTT. It encodes CASSLDRESAFF. The V and J genes are TRBV5-1 and TRBJ1-1; the D gene is possibly TRBD1 (6 bases). V gave up 0 bases and J gave up 11 bases, with 11 bases separating them. The CDR3 length is 12 residues. In germline, CDR1 is SGHRS, CDR2 YFSETQ.